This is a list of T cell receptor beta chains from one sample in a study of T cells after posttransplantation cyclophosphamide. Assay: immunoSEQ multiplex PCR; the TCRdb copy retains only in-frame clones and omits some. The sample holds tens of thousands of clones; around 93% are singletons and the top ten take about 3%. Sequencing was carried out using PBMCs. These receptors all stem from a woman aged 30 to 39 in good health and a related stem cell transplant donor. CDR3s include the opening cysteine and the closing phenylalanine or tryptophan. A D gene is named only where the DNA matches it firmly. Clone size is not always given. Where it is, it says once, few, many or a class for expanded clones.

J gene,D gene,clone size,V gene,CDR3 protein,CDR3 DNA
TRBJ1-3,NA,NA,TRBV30,CAWSQVGNSGNTIYF,TGTGCCTGGAGTCAAGTTGGCAACTCTGGAAACACCATATATTTT
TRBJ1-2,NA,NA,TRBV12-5,CASGLPPTSDGYTF,TGTGCTAGTGGTTTGCCGCCGACTTCGGATGGCTACACCTTC
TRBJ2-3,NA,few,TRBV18,CASSPVIGAWDTQYF,TGTGCCAGCTCACCTGTAATAGGGGCTTGGGATACGCAGTATTTT
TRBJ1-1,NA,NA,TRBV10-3,CAISEGRAREAFF,TGTGCCATCAGTGAGGGCAGGGCGAGAGAAGCTTTCTTT
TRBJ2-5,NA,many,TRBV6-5,CASSYSDGETQYF,TGTGCCAGCAGTTACTCGGACGGAGAGACCCAGTACTTC
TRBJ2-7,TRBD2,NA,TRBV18,CASSPPGLAGVYEQYF,TGTGCCAGCTCACCACCCGGACTAGCGGGGGTCTACGAGCAGTACTTC
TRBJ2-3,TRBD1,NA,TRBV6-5,CASSSASGQGTDTQYF,TGTGCCAGCAGTTCTGCGTCGGGACAGGGCACAGATACGCAGTATTTT
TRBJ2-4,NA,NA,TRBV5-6,CASSLEGLAKNIQYF,TGTGCCAGCAGCTTGGAGGGGTTAGCCAAAAACATTCAGTACTTC
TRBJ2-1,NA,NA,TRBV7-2,CASSLYPSQNEQFF,TGTGCCAGCAGCTTATATCCTAGTCAAAATGAGCAGTTCTTC
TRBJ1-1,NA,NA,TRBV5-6,CASSWGQGLTEAFF,TGTGCCAGCAGCTGGGGGCAGGGGCTCACTGAAGCTTTCTTT
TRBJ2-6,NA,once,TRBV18,CASSPAANVLTF,TGTGCCAGCTCACCGGCAGCCAACGTCCTGACTTTC
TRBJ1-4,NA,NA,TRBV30,CAWSSEMAEKLFF,TGTGCCTGGAGTTCAGAAATGGCTGAAAAACTGTTTTTT
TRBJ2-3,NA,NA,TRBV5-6,CASSVFRGGGRTDTQYF,TGTGCCAGCAGCGTGTTCCGAGGGGGGGGGCGGACAGATACGCAGTATTTT
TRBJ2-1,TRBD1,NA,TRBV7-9,CASSPGTATYNEQFF,TGTGCCAGCAGCCCCGGGACAGCCACCTACAATGAGCAGTTCTTC
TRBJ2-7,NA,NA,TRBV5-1,CASSWGAGALYEQYF,TGCGCCAGCAGCTGGGGCGCGGGGGCTCTCTACGAGCAGTACTTC
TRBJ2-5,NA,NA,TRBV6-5,CASSPLNQETQYF,TGTGCCAGCAGTCCCCTTAATCAGGAGACCCAGTACTTC
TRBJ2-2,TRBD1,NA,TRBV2,CASGRDSANTGELFF,TGTGCCAGCGGCCGGGACAGCGCGAACACCGGGGAGCTGTTTTTT
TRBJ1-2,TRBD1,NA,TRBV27,CASSSRQGPGYGYTF,TGTGCCAGCAGTTCGAGACAGGGACCGGGCTATGGCTACACCTTC
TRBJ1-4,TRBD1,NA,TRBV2,CASREPGGLNEKLFF,TGTGCCAGCAGGGAACCAGGGGGGCTGAATGAAAAACTGTTTTTT
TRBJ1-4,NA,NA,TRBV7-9,CASSLTDSNEKLFF,TGTGCCAGCAGCTTGACAGATTCTAATGAAAAACTGTTTTTT
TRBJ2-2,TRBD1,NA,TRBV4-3,CASSLQGLPGGELFF,TGCGCCAGCAGCCTACAGGGGTTACCGGGAGGGGAGCTGTTTTTT
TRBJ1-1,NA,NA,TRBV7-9,CASIWTENTEAFF,TGTGCCAGCATCTGGACGGAAAACACTGAAGCTTTCTTT
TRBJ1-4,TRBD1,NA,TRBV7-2,CASSLAGTAEKLFF,TGTGCCAGCAGCTTAGCCGGGACAGCTGAAAAACTGTTTTTT
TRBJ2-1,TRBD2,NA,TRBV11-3,CASSFGTSGGPGEQFF,TGTGCCAGCAGCTTCGGGACTAGCGGGGGACCTGGTGAGCAGTTCTTC
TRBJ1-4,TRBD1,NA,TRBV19,CASSMRGPSTNEKLFF,TGTGCCAGTAGTATGAGGGGGCCCTCAACTAATGAAAAACTGTTTTTT
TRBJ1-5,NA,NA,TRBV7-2,CASSLGEQPQHF,TGTGCCAGCAGCTTAGGAGAGCAGCCCCAGCATTTT
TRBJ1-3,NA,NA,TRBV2,CASSEYPTASSGNTIYF,TGTGCCAGCAGTGAATACCCGACCGCGAGCTCTGGAAACACCATATATTTT
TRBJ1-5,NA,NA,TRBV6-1,CASSEASGDQPQHF,TGTGCCAGCAGTGAAGCCAGTGGGGATCAGCCCCAGCATTTT
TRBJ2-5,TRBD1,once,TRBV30,CAWSVRGGHQETQYF,TGTGCCTGGAGTGTGAGAGGGGGCCACCAAGAGACCCAGTACTTC
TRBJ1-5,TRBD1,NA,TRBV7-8,CASSRGTGGSNQPQHF,TGTGCCAGCAGCCGAGGTACAGGGGGGAGCAATCAGCCCCAGCATTTT
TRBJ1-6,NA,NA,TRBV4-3,CASSPRLDIRTPLHF,TGCGCCAGCAGCCCGAGGTTGGATATTAGGACACCCCTCCACTTT
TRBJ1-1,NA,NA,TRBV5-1,CASSLGGDGKGNTEAFF,TGCGCCAGCAGCTTGGGGGGGGACGGAAAGGGGAACACTGAAGCTTTCTTT
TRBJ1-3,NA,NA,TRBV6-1,CASSEGGLGNTIYF,TGTGCCAGCAGTGAAGGTGGGCTTGGAAACACCATATATTTT
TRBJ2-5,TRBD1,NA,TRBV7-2,CASRVDRDQETQYF,TGTGCCAGCAGGGTGGACAGGGACCAAGAGACCCAGTACTTC
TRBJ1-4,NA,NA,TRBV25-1,CATEDEKLFF,TGTGCCACCGAAGATGAAAAACTGTTTTTT
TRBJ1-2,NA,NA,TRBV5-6,CASSFVGSRGYTF,TGTGCCAGCAGCTTCGTGGGGAGTCGTGGCTACACCTTC
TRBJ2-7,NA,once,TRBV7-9,CASSKGLGEQYF,TGTGCCAGCAGCAAAGGGTTGGGGGAGCAGTACTTC
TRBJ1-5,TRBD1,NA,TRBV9,CASSSSPTGDQPQHF,TGTGCCAGCAGCTCAAGCCCGACAGGGGATCAGCCCCAGCATTTT
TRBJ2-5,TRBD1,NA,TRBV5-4,CASSYYRTGAKETQYF,TGTGCCAGCAGCTATTATCGAACAGGGGCCAAAGAGACCCAGTACTTC
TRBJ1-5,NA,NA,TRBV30,CAWRPGTSSNQPQHF,TGTGCCTGGAGGCCCGGGACATCGAGCAATCAGCCCCAGCATTTT
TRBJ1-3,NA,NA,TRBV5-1,CASSPGSQGNTIYF,TGCGCCAGCAGCCCCGGGAGTCAAGGAAACACCATATATTTT
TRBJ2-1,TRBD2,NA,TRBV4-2,CASSQDLRGGTYNEQFF,TGTGCCAGCAGCCAAGATTTGCGGGGGGGTACCTACAATGAGCAGTTCTTC
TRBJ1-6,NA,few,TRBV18,CASSPPTQGVRSPLHF,TGTGCCAGCTCACCACCGACACAGGGAGTTCGATCACCCCTCCACTTT
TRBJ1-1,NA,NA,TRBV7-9,CASSRGDLGTEAFF,TGTGCCAGCAGCCGAGGGGACTTGGGCACTGAAGCTTTCTTT
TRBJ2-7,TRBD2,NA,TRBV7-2,CASSRGLATNEQYF,TGTGCCAGCAGCAGGGGACTAGCGACCAACGAGCAGTACTTC
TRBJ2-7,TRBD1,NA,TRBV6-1,CASSEGGRQGAYEQYF,TGTGCCAGCAGTGAAGGCGGGAGACAGGGGGCCTACGAGCAGTACTTC
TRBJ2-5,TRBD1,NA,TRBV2,CASSEGTGETQYF,TGTGCCAGCAGTGAAGGGACAGGAGAGACCCAGTACTTC
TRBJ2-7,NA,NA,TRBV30,CAFLSQEARGRDEQYF,TGTGCCTTTCTTTCTCAAGAGGCGCGGGGGCGCGACGAGCAGTACTTC
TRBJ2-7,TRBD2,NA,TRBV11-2,CASSFGLVSDEQYF,TGTGCCAGCAGCTTCGGACTAGTCAGCGACGAGCAGTACTTC
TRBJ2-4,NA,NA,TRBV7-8,CASSPYRAGGEKNIQYF,TGTGCCAGCAGCCCGTATCGGGCAGGAGGGGAAAAAAACATTCAGTACTTC
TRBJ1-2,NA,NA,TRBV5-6,CASSLARNYGYTF,TGTGCCAGCAGCTTGGCCAGGAACTATGGCTACACCTTC
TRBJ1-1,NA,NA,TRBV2,CASSVGQGTTEAFF,TGTGCCAGCAGTGTCGGGCAGGGAACCACTGAAGCTTTCTTT
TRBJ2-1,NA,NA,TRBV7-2,CASSNNREQFF,TGTGCCAGCAGCAATAATCGGGAGCAGTTCTTC